Presented here are 11 T cell receptor beta chains from one specimen sequenced in a study of CD8+ T cells in alopecia areata. Specified treatment: oral pan-JAK inhibitor, 5-10 mg twice daily. Extracted from the samples, RNA was reverse transcribed into cDNA to serve as the sequencing template. Libraries were prepared by immunoSEQ multiplex PCR; TCRdb keeps only in-frame clonotypes and omits some of them. Among about 200,000 clones listed, about 60% were seen once. The sequencing used CD4+ T cells sorted from blood, collected at week 4, from a patient treated with tofacitinib. Receptor source: a human donor with alopecia areata.

The V gene is TRBV30, the J gene TRBJ2-2, with D possibly being TRBD2 (5 bases). The length of the CDR3 is 16 residues. V was shortened by 4 bases and J by 4 bases, with 19 bases between the two germline ends. The germline V gene encodes CDR1 GTSNPN and CDR2 SVGIG (reference sequence). DNA of the CDR3: TGTGCCTGGACCTTCCCACGTGAGGGATCCACCGGGGAGCTGTTTTTT. It is translated as CAWTFPREGSTGELFF.

The V gene is TRBV2, the J gene TRBJ2-3; 11 bases map to TRBD2. The CDR3 length is 17 residues. From germline, CDR1 is SNHLY and CDR2 FYNNEI. J lost 0 bases, V lost 5 bases, and 7 bases had no gene match. The CDR3 here is CASSLTSGGASTDTQYF. CDR3 nucleotide sequence: TGTGCCAGCAGTTTAACTAGCGGGGGAGCTAGCACAGATACGCAGTATTTT.

In its sample, this clone was seen a few times. The chain carries TRBV20-1 and TRBJ2-1; tentatively, D is TRBD2 (5 bases). Germline assignment: CDR1 DFQATT and CDR2 SNEGSKA (reference sequence). V lost 5 bases and J 9 bases, leaving 11 bases between the germline ends. This CDR3 comprises 11 residues. The CDR3 loop is CSASGLLEQFF. CDR3 nucleotides: TGCAGTGCTTCTGGACTGCTTGAGCAGTTCTTC.

The rearrangement joins TRBV7-2 to TRBJ2-3; D unclear. CDR3 length: 16 amino acids. The germline V and J ends were trimmed by 3 bases and 1 base, with 14 bases remaining between them. Looked up from germline, CDR1 is SGHTA and CDR2 is FQGNSA. The CDR3 DNA reads as TGTGCCAGCAGCTTTTCCACGTCCCGGGGCACAGATACGCAGTATTTT. It is translated as CASSFSTSRGTDTQYF.

The V call is TRBV2, the J call TRBJ1-5, with D unclear. The germline V gene has CDR1 SNHLY and CDR2 FYNNEI. The CDR3 is 17 residues long. The ends were cut back, 0 bases at V and 0 bases at J, with 12 bases in the middle. The CDR3 sequence is CASSEAVLAYSNQPQHF. The DNA for the CDR3 is TGTGCCAGCAGTGAAGCTGTATTGGCATATAGCAATCAGCCCCAGCATTTT.

The table lists this clone with a few counts. This chain connects TRBV10-3 to TRBJ2-3; D gene unclear. Germline CDR1 and CDR2: ENHRY and SYGVKD. Between the trimmed V and J ends, which lost 10 bases and 0 bases, there was a span of 20 bases. The CDR3 is made up of 16 amino acids. This chain's CDR3 is CATAEQERTSTDTQYF. CDR3 nucleotides: TGTGCCACCGCTGAACAAGAGCGCACTAGCACAGATACGCAGTATTTT.

This clone has a single count. J is TRBJ2-3 and V is TRBV29-1, with D possibly matching TRBD2 (6 bases). V was pared by 4 bases and J by 2 bases, with 10 bases between. The germline V gene encodes CDR1 SQVTM and CDR2 ANQGSEA. This CDR3 is 13 amino acids long. The CDR3 region is CSVGGVITDTQYF. The CDR3 region has the DNA TGCAGCGTTGGCGGGGTGATCACAGATACGCAGTATTTT.

CDR3 DNA: TGTGCCAGCAGCTTGTCAGGGGGCGATCAGCCCCAGCATTTT. It encodes CASSLSGGDQPQHF. The chain is built from TRBV5-6 and TRBJ1-5, with TRBD1 identical over 8 bases. The junction had 2 bases not matched to a gene; V was cut back by 1 base and J by 5 bases. The CDR3 is made up of 14 amino acids. CDR1 is SGHDT, CDR2 YYEEEE, per germline.

V is TRBV6-6 and J is TRBJ1-2; 8 nucleotides align to TRBD1. Germline-derived CDR1 and CDR2 are MNHNY and SVGAGI (reference sequence). The CDR3 spans 15 residues. V lost 4 bases, J lost 2 bases, and 6 bases stayed unmatched. For the CDR3, the DNA is TGTGCCAGCAGTTCCGGGACAGGCCACAACTATGGCTACACCTTC. It translates to CASSSGTGHNYGYTF.

V gene TRBV5-1 combines with J gene TRBJ1-1, with 10 positions matching TRBD1. CDR1 is SGHRS and CDR2 is YFSETQ in the germline V gene. V lost 4 bases and J lost 5; bases outside the gene matches: 8. The CDR3 totals 15 residues. CDR3: CASSGGQGRRTEAFF. CDR3 DNA: TGCGCCAGCAGCGGGGGACAGGGGAGAAGAACTGAAGCTTTCTTT.

The V and J genes are TRBV4-1 and TRBJ2-7; TRBD2 matches 9 bases. Germline V CDR1 and CDR2: MGHRA, YSYEKL. The CDR3 totals 15 residues. Trimming at V came to 3 bases and at J to 3 bases, leaving 6 bases not matched to a gene. CDR3 loop: CASSQASSGGYEQYF. The CDR3, as DNA: TGCGCCAGCAGCCAGGCGAGTAGCGGGGGCTACGAGCAGTACTTC.